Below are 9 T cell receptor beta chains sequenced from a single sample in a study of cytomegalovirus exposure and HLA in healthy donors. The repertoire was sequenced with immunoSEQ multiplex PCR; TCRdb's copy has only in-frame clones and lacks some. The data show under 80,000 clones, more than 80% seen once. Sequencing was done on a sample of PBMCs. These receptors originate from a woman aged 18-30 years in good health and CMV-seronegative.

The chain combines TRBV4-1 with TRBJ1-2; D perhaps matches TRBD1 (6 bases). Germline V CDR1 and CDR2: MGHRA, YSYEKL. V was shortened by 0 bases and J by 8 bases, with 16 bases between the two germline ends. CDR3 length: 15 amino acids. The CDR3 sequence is CASSQDRPGVGGYTF. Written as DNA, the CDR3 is TGCGCCAGCAGCCAAGATCGCCCAGGGGTTGGCGGCTACACCTTC.

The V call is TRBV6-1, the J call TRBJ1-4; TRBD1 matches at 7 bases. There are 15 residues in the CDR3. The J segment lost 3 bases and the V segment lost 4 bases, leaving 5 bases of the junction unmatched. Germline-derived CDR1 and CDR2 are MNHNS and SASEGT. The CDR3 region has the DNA TGTGCCAGCAGTGCGACAGGGAAGGCTAATGAAAAACTGTTTTTT. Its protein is CASSATGKANEKLFF.

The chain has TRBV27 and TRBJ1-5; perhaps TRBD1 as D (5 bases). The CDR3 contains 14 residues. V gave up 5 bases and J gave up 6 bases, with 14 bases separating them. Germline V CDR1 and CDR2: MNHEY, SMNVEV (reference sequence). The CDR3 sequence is CASSPAGGRQPQHF. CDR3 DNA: TGTGCCAGCAGTCCCGCCGGGGGTCGTCAGCCCCAGCATTTT.

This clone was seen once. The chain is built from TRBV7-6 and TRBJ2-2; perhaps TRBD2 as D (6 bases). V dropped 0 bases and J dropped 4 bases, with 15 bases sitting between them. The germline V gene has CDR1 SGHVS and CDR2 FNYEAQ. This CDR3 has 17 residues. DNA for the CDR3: TGTGCCAGCAGCTTAGCGCTAGGAGGGCCGGCCACCGGGGAGCTGTTTTTT. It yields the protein CASSLALGGPATGELFF.

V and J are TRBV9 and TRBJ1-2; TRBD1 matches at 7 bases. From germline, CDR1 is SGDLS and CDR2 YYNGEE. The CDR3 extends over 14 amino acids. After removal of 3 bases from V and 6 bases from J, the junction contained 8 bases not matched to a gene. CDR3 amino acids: CASSAPDRSDGYTF. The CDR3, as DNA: TGTGCCAGCAGCGCTCCGGACAGGAGTGATGGCTACACCTTC.

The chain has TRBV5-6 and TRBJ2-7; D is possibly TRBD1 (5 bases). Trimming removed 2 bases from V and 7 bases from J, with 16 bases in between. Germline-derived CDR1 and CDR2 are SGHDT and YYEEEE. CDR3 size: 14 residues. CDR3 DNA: TGTGCCAGCAGCTTCGGGTCTGGGGCTTGGGAGCAGTACTTC. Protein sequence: CASSFGSGAWEQYF.

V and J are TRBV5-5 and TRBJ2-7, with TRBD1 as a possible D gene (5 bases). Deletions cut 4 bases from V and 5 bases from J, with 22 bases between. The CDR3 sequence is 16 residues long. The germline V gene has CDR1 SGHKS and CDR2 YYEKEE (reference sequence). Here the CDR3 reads CASSKVTGPLGNEQYF. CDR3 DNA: TGTGCCAGCAGCAAGGTTACAGGCCCCCTGGGGAACGAGCAGTACTTC.

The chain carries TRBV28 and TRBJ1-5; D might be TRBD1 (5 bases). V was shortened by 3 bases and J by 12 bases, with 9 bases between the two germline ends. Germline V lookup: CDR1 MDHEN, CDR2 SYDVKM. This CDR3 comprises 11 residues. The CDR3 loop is CASSFSQGQHF. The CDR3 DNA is TGTGCCAGCAGTTTTTCTCAGGGCCAGCATTTT.

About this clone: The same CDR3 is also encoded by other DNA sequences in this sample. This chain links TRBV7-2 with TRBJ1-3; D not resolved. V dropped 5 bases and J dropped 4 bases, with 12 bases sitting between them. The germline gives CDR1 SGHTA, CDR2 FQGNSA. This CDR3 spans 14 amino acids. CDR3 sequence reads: CASSLSGGGNTIYF. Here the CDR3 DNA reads TGTGCCAGCAGCCTCAGCGGAGGAGGAAACACCATATATTTT.